Listed here are 30 T cell receptor beta chains from one sample, sequenced in a study of blood T cell repertoires in COVID-19. The table came from immunoSEQ multiplex PCR; TCRdb's copy has only in-frame clones and leaves some out. The table includes 75,000 to 100,000 clones, 70% to 90% detected once. Sequencing was carried out using peripheral blood. The origin of the receptors is a woman older than 75 with acute or convalescent COVID-19.

The V call is TRBV5-1, the J call TRBJ2-1; D call uncertain. Looked up from germline, CDR1 is SGHRS and CDR2 is YFSETQ. The V and J ends lost 3 bases and 0 bases respectively, with 13 bases between them. CDR3 size: 16 residues. CDR3 bases: TGCGCCAGCAGCTCATCGACAACGAGCTCCTACAATGAGCAGTTCTTC. Protein: CASSSSTTSSYNEQFF.

The chain has TRBV7-9 and TRBJ2-7; TRBD2 is a possible D gene (7 bases). Germline V gene lookup returns CDR1 SEHNR and CDR2 FQNEAQ (reference sequence). V was shortened by 3 bases and J by 3 bases, with 12 bases between the two germline ends. The CDR3 is made up of 14 amino acids. This chain's CDR3 is CASSFVGGDYEQYF. CDR3 nucleotide sequence: TGTGCCAGCAGCTTTGTAGGGGGGGACTACGAGCAGTACTTC.

In its sample, this clone was seen a few times. The chain is built from TRBV24-1 and TRBJ2-7; 11 bases align to TRBD1. Germline CDR1 KGHDR, CDR2 SFDVKD. V gave up 2 bases and J gave up 7 bases; unmatched junction bases: 3. The CDR3 consists of 14 residues. The CDR3 sequence is CATSDSGTGGEQYF. For the CDR3, the DNA is TGTGCCACCAGTGATTCCGGGACAGGGGGAGAGCAGTACTTC.

The gene calls are TRBV29-1 and TRBJ1-1; a weak D match, TRBD1 (6 bases). The germline V gene encodes CDR1 SQVTM and CDR2 ANQGSEA. The CDR3 runs 15 residues. V dropped 4 bases and J dropped 0 bases, with 15 bases sitting between them. This chain's CDR3 is CSVVRLGGVNTEAFF. CDR3 nucleotide sequence: TGCAGCGTTGTTAGGTTAGGGGGTGTGAACACTGAAGCTTTCTTT.

The V and J genes are TRBV28 and TRBJ2-5; D is possibly TRBD1 (7 bases). The CDR3 has 13 amino acids. V was cut by 5 bases and J by 5 bases, with 12 bases left in between. Germline lookup yields CDR1 MDHEN and CDR2 SYDVKM. The CDR3 DNA is TGTGCCAGCAGTCGGAGGGGGCAGGAGACCCAGTACTTC. Its protein is CASSRRGQETQYF.

This clone has just one count. The chain is built from TRBV25-1 and TRBJ2-2; 7 bases line up with TRBD1. J gave up 7 bases and V 4 bases, and 6 bases lay outside the gene matches. Germline CDR1 is MGHDK and CDR2 is SYGVNS. The CDR3 has 14 residues. This chain's CDR3 is CASSVTGVHGELFF. CDR3 in DNA: TGTGCCAGCAGTGTAACAGGGGTACACGGGGAGCTGTTTTTT.

This chain connects TRBV30 to TRBJ2-5, with TRBD1 identical over 8 bases. This CDR3 has 14 residues. Germline lookup yields CDR1 GTSNPN and CDR2 SVGIG (reference sequence). V dropped 0 bases and J dropped 6; count of bases not matched to a gene: 6. The CDR3 loop reads CAWSVGQGRKTQYF. CDR3 bases: TGTGCCTGGAGTGTAGGACAGGGAAGGAAGACCCAGTACTTC.

V and J are TRBV5-1 and TRBJ2-2, with a weak D call TRBD1 (6 bases). The CDR3 loop spans 13 amino acids. V gave up 2 bases and J gave up 5 bases, with 7 bases separating them. Germline CDR1 and CDR2: SGHRS and YFSETQ. This CDR3 is CASSLGGTGELFF. The CDR3 region has the DNA TGCGCCAGCAGCTTAGGGGGTACCGGGGAGCTGTTTTTT.

As regards this clone: Germline is not matched at one junction end, which may reflect a read error. This chain joins TRBV23-1 and TRBJ2-1, with TRBD1 identical over 9 bases. TRBV23-1 is an ORF, with its function uncertain. This CDR3 has 19 amino acids. The CDR3 here is CASSLVGTGTLPSYDEQFF. CDR3 coding DNA: TGCGCCAGCAGCCTTGTAGGGACAGGGACCCTCCCGTCCTACGATGAGCAGTTCTTC.

The genes are TRBV5-4 and TRBJ2-2; 13 nucleotides align to TRBD2. Trimming took 5 bases from V and 6 from J; bases not matched to a gene: 10. Germline values: CDR1 SGHNT, CDR2 YYREEE (reference sequence). This CDR3 contains 17 residues. Here the CDR3 DNA reads TGTGCCAGCAGGGCAGGGACTAGCGGGGCGATGGCCGGGGAGCTGTTTTTT. It codes for CASRAGTSGAMAGELFF.

V is TRBV4-1 and J is TRBJ1-2; D uncertain. The V end lost 1 base, the J end lost 3 bases, and 9 bases lay between the germline ends. The CDR3 consists of 14 residues. The V gene's germline CDR1 is MGHRA and CDR2 YSYEKL. The CDR3 is CASSQVWQDYGYTF. Here the CDR3 DNA reads TGCGCCAGCAGCCAAGTCTGGCAGGACTATGGCTACACCTTC.

The J gene is TRBJ1-5, the V gene TRBV18; maybe TRBD1 (6 bases). V gave up 1 base and J gave up 12 bases, with 19 bases separating them. The CDR3 runs 15 residues. Germline V gene sequence: CDR1 KGHSH, CDR2 LQKENI. The CDR3, as DNA: TGTGCCAGCTCACCACAGGCAGGGGCCGAGAGTCGCCAGCATTTT. Its protein product is CASSPQAGAESRQHF.

The J gene is TRBJ2-7, the V gene TRBV24-1, with D possibly matching TRBD2 (5 bases). The CDR3 is 14 residues long. CDR1 is KGHDR and CDR2 is SFDVKD in the germline V gene. V lost 4 bases to trimming and J lost 6 bases, with 15 bases between them. The CDR3 region has the DNA TGTGCCACCAGTGACCAAGGGAGTCGGAGCGAGCAGTACTTC. Its translation: CATSDQGSRSEQYF.

The chain has TRBV12-2 and TRBJ1-5. TRBV12-2 is tagged as a pseudogene. The CDR3 has 16 amino acids. CDR3 loop: CASRLVWGRVNQPQHF. Here the CDR3 DNA reads TGTGCAAGTCGCTTAGTTTGGGGGAGGGTCAATCAGCCCCAGCATTTT.

This clone has only a few counts. This chain uses TRBV30 with TRBJ1-6; D gene uncertain. Per the germline V gene, CDR1 is GTSNPN and CDR2 is SVGIG (reference sequence). The CDR3 totals 14 residues. The V and J ends lost 3 bases and 6 bases respectively, with 12 bases between them. The CDR3 DNA is TGTGCCTGGAGGTCGAGGAGGAGTAATTCACCCCTCCACTTT. Residues: CAWRSRRSNSPLHF.

The rearrangement joins TRBV5-1 to TRBJ1-2, with a weak D call TRBD1 (6 bases). Trimming took off 1 base at V and 5 bases at J, with 9 bases between the two ends. The germline CDR1 and CDR2 sequences are SGHRS and YFSETQ. There are 13 residues in the CDR3. The CDR3 DNA reads TGCGCCAGCAGCTTGTCAGGGGAGTATGGCTACACCTTC. The encoded protein is CASSLSGEYGYTF.

V is TRBV6-6 and J is TRBJ1-4, with a tentative D call TRBD1 (6 bases). V gave up 10 bases and J gave up 6 bases, with 12 bases separating them. CDR1 is MNHNY and CDR2 is SVGAGI in the germline V gene (reference sequence). The CDR3 is made up of 12 amino acids. CDR3 sequence: CATKGGDEKLFF. Written as DNA, the CDR3 is TGTGCCACGAAGGGGGGGGATGAAAAACTGTTTTTT.

This chain uses TRBV9 with TRBJ2-1; 12 bases map to TRBD1. Germline CDR1 is SGDLS and CDR2 is YYNGEE. The ends lost 4 bases at V and 5 bases at J; junction bases unmatched: 13. This CDR3 region has 18 residues. Here the CDR3 DNA reads TGTGCCAGCAGCCCCCGAGGGGGGGGACAGGGGGCGGACAATGAGCAGTTCTTC. This gives the protein CASSPRGGGQGADNEQFF. The variable domain in full, with the rest retrieved from reference TRBV9 and TRBJ2-1, is DSGVTQTPKHLITATGQRVTLRCSPRSGDLSVYWYQQSLDQGLQFLIQYYNGEERAKGNILERFSAQQFPDLHSELNLSSLELGDSALYFCASSPRGGGQGADNEQFFGPGTRLTVL.

The chain has TRBV5-5 and TRBJ2-7; 7 bases are shared with TRBD1. The CDR3 spans 14 residues. The junction had 7 bases not matched to a gene; V was cut back by 4 bases and J by 3 bases. Germline CDR1 and CDR2: SGHKS and YYEKEE (reference sequence). As DNA, the CDR3 is TGTGCCAGCAGCCCGGGACAGATCCTCTACGAGCAGTACTTC. It specifies CASSPGQILYEQYF.

The chain employs TRBV5-6 and TRBJ2-7; D is possibly TRBD1 (7 bases). The CDR3 runs to 13 residues. Germline-derived CDR1 and CDR2 are SGHDT and YYEEEE. V shed 7 bases and J shed 4 bases, with 15 bases lying between them. The CDR3 sequence is CASRWTGGYEQYF. CDR3 DNA: TGTGCCAGCCGATGGACAGGAGGGTACGAGCAGTACTTC.

V is TRBV7-2 and J is TRBJ2-2; TRBD2 aligns across 10 bases. Germline CDR1 is SGHTA and CDR2 is FQGNSA. The V and J ends lost 2 bases and 4 bases, in that order; junction bases with no gene match: 10. The CDR3 runs to 18 residues. As DNA, the CDR3 is TGTGCCAGCAGCTTACCTGGGGCTAGCGGGGGTGCCACCGGGGAGCTGTTTTTT. This sequence encodes CASSLPGASGGATGELFF. The whole variable domain, remainder taken from reference TRBV7-2 and TRBJ2-2, is GAGVSQSPSNKVTEKGKDVELRCDPISGHTALYWYRQSLGQGLEFLIYFQGNSAPDKSGLPSDRFSAERTGGSVSTLTIQRTQQEDSAVYLCASSLPGASGGATGELFFGEGSRLTVL.

The J gene is TRBJ2-7, the V gene TRBV18; 7 positions match TRBD2. The V and J ends lost 4 bases and 7 bases, in that order; junction bases with no gene match: 10. Germline V gene sequence: CDR1 KGHSH, CDR2 LQKENI. CDR3 length: 14 residues. The CDR3 is CASSQLADLREQYF. The CDR3 bases are TGTGCCAGCTCACAGCTAGCGGACCTGCGGGAGCAGTACTTC.

V is TRBV5-4 and J is TRBJ2-2, with TRBD2 identical over 8 bases. The V and J ends lost 2 bases and 6 bases, in that order; junction bases with no gene match: 9. CDR1 and CDR2 (germline): SGHNT, YYREEE (reference sequence). The CDR3 consists of 16 residues. Here the CDR3 reads CASSFRVAGFPGELFF. Here the CDR3 DNA reads TGTGCCAGCAGCTTCAGGGTAGCGGGGTTCCCCGGGGAGCTGTTTTTT.

This clone was counted once. This chain links TRBV18 with TRBJ2-1, with TRBD2 identical over 14 bases. The CDR3 is 16 amino acids. The V gene's germline CDR1 is KGHSH and CDR2 LQKENI. V lost 3 bases and J lost 6; bases outside the gene matches: 4. The CDR3 spells CASSPSGLAGVNEQFF. CDR3 DNA sequence: TGTGCCAGCTCACCCTCGGGACTAGCGGGGGTCAATGAGCAGTTCTTC.

This chain joins TRBV18 and TRBJ1-2; 7 bases are a match to TRBD1. The germline V gene has CDR1 KGHSH and CDR2 LQKENI. V was pared by 3 bases and J by 6 bases, with 7 bases of the junction left unmatched. This CDR3 has 14 residues. In nucleotides, the CDR3 is TGTGCCAGCTCACCTCGACAGGGAGCGGATGGCTACACCTTC. Encoded protein: CASSPRQGADGYTF.

This chain uses TRBV29-1 with TRBJ2-5, with 11 bases lining up with TRBD1. Trimming cost V 6 bases and J 2 bases; bases outside gene matches: 5. This CDR3 has 14 residues. Per the germline V gene, CDR1 is SQVTM and CDR2 is ANQGSEA. The CDR3 DNA follows: TGCAGCGTCGACGGGACAGGGGGACAAGAGACCCAGTACTTC. Its protein is CSVDGTGGQETQYF.

The chain combines TRBV5-1 with TRBJ2-1; D uncertain. The CDR3 is made up of 11 amino acids. The germline gives CDR1 SGHRS, CDR2 YFSETQ. Trimming shortened V by 0 bases and J by 9 bases, and 4 bases separated the two germline ends. CDR3 residues: CASSLGPEQFF. CDR3 nucleotides: TGCGCCAGCAGCTTGGGGCCTGAGCAGTTCTTC.

This chain links TRBV9 with TRBJ2-2, with D possibly being TRBD1 (6 bases). Trimming took off 0 bases at V and 5 bases at J, with 17 bases between the two ends. CDR3 length equals 17 residues. The V gene's germline CDR1 is SGDLS and CDR2 YYNGEE. CDR3 in amino acids: CASSVAGAYYATGELFF. For the CDR3, the DNA is TGTGCCAGCAGCGTAGCAGGGGCTTACTATGCGACCGGGGAGCTGTTTTTT.

The V call is TRBV6-4, the J call TRBJ2-2; the D gene is possibly TRBD1 (6 bases). The length of the CDR3 is 13 residues. Germline CDR1 reads MRHNA; CDR2 reads SNTAGT. The V gene lost 8 bases and the J gene lost 4 bases, with 11 bases spanning the gap. The CDR3, as DNA: TGTGCCAGCCAACAGGGTACCACCGGGGAGCTGTTTTTT. It translates to CASQQGTTGELFF.

The chain recombines TRBV27 with TRBJ1-1; D is uncertain. The CDR3 is made up of 13 amino acids. The germline gives CDR1 MNHEY, CDR2 SMNVEV (reference sequence). Trimming removed 7 bases at V and 5 bases at J, with 14 bases between. The CDR3 DNA reads as TGTGCCAGCACCTTAACGCGAGGGACTGAAGCTTTCTTT. Amino acids: CASTLTRGTEAFF.